The rows below give T cell receptor beta chains drawn from one sample of a study of T-cell memory formation after mild COVID-19. MiXCR was run by TCRdb on the 5' RACE reads, yielding one entry per CDR3 protein. This table holds 450,000 to 650,000 distinct CDR3 sequences, 15% to 20% found once. Sequenced input: PBMCs or a T cell subset sorted from them (not recorded which). The receptors come from an adult woman who had mild COVID-19 (a few samples of this study predate the infection). Cell type and time point are not known. Both conserved end residues are trimmed from each CDR3. Clone size is shown for a subset of rows, as once, few, many or a class of expanded clone.

TRBV5-1	-	TRBJ1-2	ASSRSGTANYGYT
TRBV6-2/TRBV6-3	-	TRBJ1-2	ASSYSGKGSGYT
TRBV12-3/TRBV12-4	-	TRBJ1-3	ASSRAVSSGNTIY
TRBV7-9	-	TRBJ1-1	ASSKGWVDLTEAF
TRBV5-1	few	TRBJ1-1	ASSFGAGEGSNTEAF
TRBV3-1	few	TRBJ1-2	ASSQEQGGRIYGYT
TRBV7-2	few	TRBJ1-1	ASSFSGTINTEAF
TRBV6-6	-	TRBJ1-1	ASIGTLGGTEAF
TRBV5-1	few	TRBJ2-7	ASSYDSPSDEQY
TRBV13	-	TRBJ1-6	ASSAGWEDSPLH
TRBV7-3	-	TRBJ2-1	ASSWKGSNEQF
TRBV19	-	TRBJ2-6	ASTFAGGRLSGANVLT
TRBV18	few	TRBJ1-2	ASSRGQGKGYGYT